A selection of T cell receptor beta chains follows, all from one sample in a study of cytomegalovirus exposure and HLA in healthy donors. The repertoire was sequenced with immunoSEQ multiplex PCR; TCRdb's copy has only in-frame clones and lacks some. The sample holds tens of thousands of clones; over 60% are singletons and the top ten take about 22%. The sequencing input was PBMCs. The receptors here all came from a woman in her forties or fifties in good health and CMV-seropositive. Each CDR3 is given with its conserved first and last residue. The order of the fields is V gene, CDR3 length, clone size, D gene, J gene, CDR3 DNA, CDR3 protein. The D gene is left open where the match is weak. Size values are once, few and many counts, or a class for expanded clones, and some rows have none.

v_gene: TRBV9; len: 15; abundance: few; d_gene: NA; j_gene: TRBJ1-1; CDR3nt: TGTGCCAGCAGCGACGCATCGGGGGGGAACACTGAAGCTTTCTTT; CDR3aa: CASSDASGGNTEAFF
v_gene: TRBV2; len: 21; abundance: once; d_gene: TRBD1; j_gene: TRBJ2-6; CDR3nt: TGTGCCAGCAGTGAGTGGGACAGCGCCAAAGCCCTATTCTCTGGGGCCAACGTCCTGACTTTC; CDR3aa: CASSEWDSAKALFSGANVLTF
v_gene: TRBV19; len: 13; abundance: NA; d_gene: NA; j_gene: TRBJ1-2; CDR3nt: TGTGCCAGTAGCACGTGGGACGCGGGAGGCCACACCTTC; CDR3aa: CASSTWDAGGHTF
v_gene: TRBV28; len: 16; abundance: NA; d_gene: TRBD2; j_gene: TRBJ2-5; CDR3nt: TGTGCCAGCAGCCGCGCGGGACTAGCGGGAGAGGAGACCCAGTACTTC; CDR3aa: CASSRAGLAGEETQYF
v_gene: TRBV28; len: 15; abundance: NA; d_gene: TRBD1; j_gene: TRBJ1-4; CDR3nt: TGTGCCAGCAGTTCTGGACAGGGTTTCGATGAAAAACTGTTTTTT; CDR3aa: CASSSGQGFDEKLFF
v_gene: TRBV6-6; len: 13; abundance: once; d_gene: NA; j_gene: TRBJ1-5; CDR3nt: TGTGCCAGCAGTTACAGCCGCGATCAGCCCCAGCATTTT; CDR3aa: CASSYSRDQPQHF
v_gene: TRBV27; len: 13; abundance: NA; d_gene: NA; j_gene: TRBJ2-1; CDR3nt: TGTGCCAGCAGTAACACAGGGTACAATGAGCAGTTCTTC; CDR3aa: CASSNTGYNEQFF
v_gene: TRBV30; len: 13; abundance: NA; d_gene: NA; j_gene: TRBJ1-4; CDR3nt: TGTGCCTGGAGTGTACCGGGTCGAGAAAAACTGTTTTTT; CDR3aa: CAWSVPGREKLFF
v_gene: TRBV28; len: 17; abundance: NA; d_gene: TRBD1; j_gene: TRBJ1-3; CDR3nt: TGTGCCAGCAGTCCCACAGGGGGGGTGCGCTCTGGAAACACCATATATTTT; CDR3aa: CASSPTGGVRSGNTIYF
v_gene: TRBV28; len: 17; abundance: NA; d_gene: NA; j_gene: TRBJ1-4; CDR3nt: TGTGCCAGCAGTTTAAATAGGCCGGGAGGACTTAATGAAAAACTGTTTTTT; CDR3aa: CASSLNRPGGLNEKLFF
v_gene: TRBV27; len: 14; abundance: NA; d_gene: NA; j_gene: TRBJ1-1; CDR3nt: TGTGCCAGCAGTCCAACGGTAGGAGTCACTGAAGCTTTCTTT; CDR3aa: CASSPTVGVTEAFF
v_gene: TRBV19; len: 15; abundance: once; d_gene: NA; j_gene: TRBJ2-2; CDR3nt: TGTGCCAGTAGTGGGAGACAGGTCCCCACCGGGGAGCTGTTTTTT; CDR3aa: CASSGRQVPTGELFF
v_gene: TRBV7-8; len: 14; abundance: NA; d_gene: NA; j_gene: TRBJ1-1; CDR3nt: TGTGCCAGCAGCTTAGGGACAGCGAACACTGAAGCTTTCTTT; CDR3aa: CASSLGTANTEAFF
v_gene: TRBV7-7; len: 14; abundance: NA; d_gene: NA; j_gene: TRBJ2-7; CDR3nt: TGTGCCAGCAGCTTTAGCACAACTTCCTACGAGCAGTACTTC; CDR3aa: CASSFSTTSYEQYF
v_gene: TRBV5-4; len: 15; abundance: NA; d_gene: NA; j_gene: TRBJ1-4; CDR3nt: TGTGCCAGCAGCTTGGCCTCGGGGATTGGGGAAAAACTGTTTTTT; CDR3aa: CASSLASGIGEKLFF
v_gene: TRBV7-6; len: 15; abundance: NA; d_gene: TRBD1; j_gene: TRBJ2-3; CDR3nt: TGTGCCAGCAGCCCGGACAGGCCCCCAACAGATACGCAGTATTTT; CDR3aa: CASSPDRPPTDTQYF
v_gene: TRBV6-1; len: 13; abundance: NA; d_gene: NA; j_gene: TRBJ2-5; CDR3nt: TGTGCCAGCAGCCAAGGGGTTCAAGAGACCCAGTACTTC; CDR3aa: CASSQGVQETQYF
v_gene: TRBV7-8; len: 15; abundance: NA; d_gene: TRBD1; j_gene: TRBJ1-1; CDR3nt: TGTGCCAGCAGCTTCGCCGGGACAGGGAACACTGAAGCTTTCTTT; CDR3aa: CASSFAGTGNTEAFF
v_gene: TRBV7-2; len: 15; abundance: NA; d_gene: TRBD2; j_gene: TRBJ2-1; CDR3nt: TGTGCCAGCAGCTTAATGGCGGGGGGGTACAATGAGCAGTTCTTC; CDR3aa: CASSLMAGGYNEQFF
v_gene: TRBV7-6; len: 11; abundance: NA; d_gene: NA; j_gene: TRBJ2-1; CDR3nt: TGTGCCAGCAGCTTAACATCTGAGCAGTTCTTC; CDR3aa: CASSLTSEQFF
v_gene: TRBV6-1; len: 16; abundance: NA; d_gene: TRBD1; j_gene: TRBJ1-5; CDR3nt: TGTGCCAGCAGTGAAGGACGACAGGGGCGAGGCCAGCCCCAGCATTTT; CDR3aa: CASSEGRQGRGQPQHF
v_gene: TRBV25-1; len: 16; abundance: once; d_gene: TRBD1; j_gene: TRBJ2-5; CDR3nt: TGTGCCAGCAGTGGGACAGGGGGCGAGTTCGAAGAGACCCAGTACTTC; CDR3aa: CASSGTGGEFEETQYF
v_gene: TRBV18; len: 17; abundance: NA; d_gene: TRBD1; j_gene: TRBJ2-4; CDR3nt: TGTGCCAGCTCACCATCAGACAGGGCCTTAGCCAAAAACATTCAGTACTTC; CDR3aa: CASSPSDRALAKNIQYF
v_gene: TRBV2; len: 14; abundance: NA; d_gene: TRBD2; j_gene: TRBJ2-1; CDR3nt: TGTGCCAGCACAGGACTAGCTCTCCACAATGAGCAGTTCTTC; CDR3aa: CASTGLALHNEQFF
v_gene: TRBV4-2; len: 17; abundance: NA; d_gene: TRBD2; j_gene: TRBJ2-7; CDR3nt: TGTGCCAGCAGCCAACAACTAGCGGGGGTGAAAAGCTACGAGCAGTACTTC; CDR3aa: CASSQQLAGVKSYEQYF
v_gene: TRBV7-9; len: 15; abundance: few; d_gene: TRBD1; j_gene: TRBJ1-2; CDR3nt: TGTGCCAGCAGCCCTGCGGGACAGGGCAACTATGGCTACACCTTC; CDR3aa: CASSPAGQGNYGYTF
v_gene: TRBV7-2; len: 14; abundance: NA; d_gene: TRBD1; j_gene: TRBJ1-2; CDR3nt: TGTGCCAGCAGTCCTCGGGACAGCCGGCGTGGCTACACCTTC; CDR3aa: CASSPRDSRRGYTF
v_gene: TRBV2; len: 13; abundance: once; d_gene: NA; j_gene: TRBJ1-6; CDR3nt: TGTGCCAGCAGCATCACAGAAAATTCACCCCTCCACTTT; CDR3aa: CASSITENSPLHF
v_gene: TRBV7-3; len: 18; abundance: few; d_gene: NA; j_gene: TRBJ1-2; CDR3nt: TGTGCCAGCAGCTTAAGCAGGACCCCGCAGGGAGCGGGGCCGGGCTACACCTTC; CDR3aa: CASSLSRTPQGAGPGYTF
v_gene: TRBV9; len: 17; abundance: NA; d_gene: TRBD2; j_gene: TRBJ2-3; CDR3nt: TGTGCCAGCAGCGCTAGCGGGGGGGCAGCCGGCACAGATACGCAGTATTTT; CDR3aa: CASSASGGAAGTDTQYF
v_gene: TRBV28; len: 12; abundance: NA; d_gene: NA; j_gene: TRBJ2-2; CDR3nt: TGTGCCGGGCGGGAGAACACCGGGGAGCTGTTTTTT; CDR3aa: CAGRENTGELFF
v_gene: TRBV28; len: 14; abundance: NA; d_gene: NA; j_gene: TRBJ1-3; CDR3nt: TGTGCCAGCGAACTCGACAGCTCTGGAAACACCATATATTTT; CDR3aa: CASELDSSGNTIYF
v_gene: TRBV5-6; len: 15; abundance: NA; d_gene: TRBD2; j_gene: TRBJ2-1; CDR3nt: TGTGCCAGCAGCTTGGATAGAGCGGGGCGCGATGAGCAGTTCTTC; CDR3aa: CASSLDRAGRDEQFF
v_gene: TRBV29-1; len: 13; abundance: NA; d_gene: TRBD1; j_gene: TRBJ1-2; CDR3nt: TGCAGCGTTGAAGATCCCCGGACAGGCAGCTACACCTTC; CDR3aa: CSVEDPRTGSYTF
v_gene: TRBV7-8; len: 14; abundance: NA; d_gene: TRBD1; j_gene: TRBJ1-4; CDR3nt: TGTGCCAGCAGCGTGGGACAGGGATATGAAAAACTGTTTTTT; CDR3aa: CASSVGQGYEKLFF
v_gene: TRBV7-9; len: 14; abundance: NA; d_gene: TRBD1; j_gene: TRBJ1-6; CDR3nt: TGTGCCAGCAGCCCAGAGGACAGGGGAGGACCCCTCCACTTT; CDR3aa: CASSPEDRGGPLHF
v_gene: TRBV20-1; len: 11; abundance: NA; d_gene: NA; j_gene: TRBJ2-2; CDR3nt: TGCAGTGCTCTAATCACCGGGGAGCTGTTTTTT; CDR3aa: CSALITGELFF
v_gene: TRBV5-1; len: 14; abundance: NA; d_gene: NA; j_gene: TRBJ2-3; CDR3nt: TGCGCCAGCAGCGAACTAGGGAGCACAGATACGCAGTATTTT; CDR3aa: CASSELGSTDTQYF
v_gene: TRBV10-3; len: 14; abundance: NA; d_gene: TRBD1; j_gene: TRBJ1-4; CDR3nt: TGTGCCATCGGAGGGACAGGGGAAAATGAAAAACTGTTTTTT; CDR3aa: CAIGGTGENEKLFF
v_gene: TRBV30; len: 16; abundance: NA; d_gene: TRBD1; j_gene: TRBJ1-2; CDR3nt: TGTGCCTGGACCCTTCCCGAGGGCAGGGGGCGCGTCCAGCACACCTTC; CDR3aa: CAWTLPEGRGRVQHTF
v_gene: TRBV7-8; len: 15; abundance: few; d_gene: NA; j_gene: TRBJ2-1; CDR3nt: TGTGCCAGCAGCCCCCGGGAAGCGAGGGAAAATGAGCAGTTCTTC; CDR3aa: CASSPREARENEQFF
v_gene: TRBV5-1; len: 15; abundance: few; d_gene: NA; j_gene: TRBJ2-2; CDR3nt: TGCGCCAGCAGCCCGACAGGAGGAAACGCCGGGGAGCTGTTTTTT; CDR3aa: CASSPTGGNAGELFF
v_gene: TRBV13; len: 11; abundance: NA; d_gene: NA; j_gene: TRBJ2-5; CDR3nt: TGTGCCAGCAGCCAACAAGAGACCCAGTACTTC; CDR3aa: CASSQQETQYF
v_gene: TRBV6-1; len: 18; abundance: once; d_gene: NA; j_gene: TRBJ2-3; CDR3nt: TGTGCCAGCAGTGACCGAACATGGGGGCTAAATCCCACAGATACGCAGTATTTT; CDR3aa: CASSDRTWGLNPTDTQYF
v_gene: TRBV6-5; len: 14; abundance: NA; d_gene: TRBD1; j_gene: TRBJ2-7; CDR3nt: TGTGCCAGCAGGTCGACGGGCAGGGGGTACGAGCAGTACTTC; CDR3aa: CASRSTGRGYEQYF
v_gene: TRBV30; len: 13; abundance: few; d_gene: NA; j_gene: TRBJ1-1; CDR3nt: TGTGCCTGGAGTGTAGGTCAGGCAACTGAAGCTTTCTTT; CDR3aa: CAWSVGQATEAFF
v_gene: TRBV6-1; len: 15; abundance: NA; d_gene: NA; j_gene: TRBJ1-1; CDR3nt: TGTGCCAGCAGTCCCACTTGGGGGCTGAACACTGAAGCTTTCTTT; CDR3aa: CASSPTWGLNTEAFF
v_gene: TRBV28; len: 20; abundance: NA; d_gene: TRBD2; j_gene: TRBJ2-1; CDR3nt: TGTGCCAGCAGTTCGCCTAGACTAGCGGGGGGCCCGTCCCCTTACAATGAGCAGTTCTTC; CDR3aa: CASSSPRLAGGPSPYNEQFF
v_gene: TRBV19; len: 13; abundance: few; d_gene: NA; j_gene: TRBJ2-1; CDR3nt: TGTGCCAGTAGTATAGGAGACTACAATGAGCAGTTCTTC; CDR3aa: CASSIGDYNEQFF
v_gene: TRBV2; len: 13; abundance: once; d_gene: NA; j_gene: TRBJ1-1; CDR3nt: TGTGCCAGCAGGACAGGTGGGAACACTGAAGCTTTCTTT; CDR3aa: CASRTGGNTEAFF